The 2 T cell receptor beta chains below come from one sample, sequenced in a study of blood T cells in healthy people across ages. The use of a sample-barcoded 5' primer and a J-beta primer mix characterized a second PCR of roughly 6 to 11 cycles. TCRdb recomputed calls from the 5' RACE reads with MiXCR, one row per CDR3 protein. The sample has some 1.4 million distinct CDR3 sequences; around two fifths are singletons. Sequencing was carried out using blood. Receptors originate from a woman aged 18-29 years in good health.

As for this clonotype: Germline is not matched at one junction end, which may reflect a read error. The chain couples TRBV2 to TRBJ1-1, with D possibly TRBD1 on 5 matching bases. The CDR3 extends over 12 amino acids. Germline V gives CDR1 SNHLY, CDR2 FYNNEI. CDR3 nucleotide sequence: TGTGCCCGCAGGCAGGGGAACACTGAAGCTTTCTTT. Translated, it gives CARRQGNTEAFF. The variable domain in full, with the rest retrieved from reference TRBV2 and TRBJ1-1, is EPEVTQTPSHQVTQMGQEVILRCVPISNHLYFYWYRQILGQKVEFLVSFYNNEISEKSEIFDDQFSVERPDGSNFTLKIRSTKLEDSAMYFCARRQGNTEAFFGQGTRLTVV.

The V gene is TRBV6-6, the J gene TRBJ2-5; 8 nucleotides match TRBD1. Germline trimming cut 4 bases from V and 4 bases from J; bases unmatched to any gene: 11. Germline CDR1 reads MNHNY; CDR2 reads SVGAGI (reference sequence). The CDR3 totals 16 residues. The CDR3 sequence is CASSSPASTGGETQYF. The CDR3 DNA reads TGTGCCAGCAGTTCCCCTGCCTCAACAGGGGGAGAGACCCAGTACTTC.